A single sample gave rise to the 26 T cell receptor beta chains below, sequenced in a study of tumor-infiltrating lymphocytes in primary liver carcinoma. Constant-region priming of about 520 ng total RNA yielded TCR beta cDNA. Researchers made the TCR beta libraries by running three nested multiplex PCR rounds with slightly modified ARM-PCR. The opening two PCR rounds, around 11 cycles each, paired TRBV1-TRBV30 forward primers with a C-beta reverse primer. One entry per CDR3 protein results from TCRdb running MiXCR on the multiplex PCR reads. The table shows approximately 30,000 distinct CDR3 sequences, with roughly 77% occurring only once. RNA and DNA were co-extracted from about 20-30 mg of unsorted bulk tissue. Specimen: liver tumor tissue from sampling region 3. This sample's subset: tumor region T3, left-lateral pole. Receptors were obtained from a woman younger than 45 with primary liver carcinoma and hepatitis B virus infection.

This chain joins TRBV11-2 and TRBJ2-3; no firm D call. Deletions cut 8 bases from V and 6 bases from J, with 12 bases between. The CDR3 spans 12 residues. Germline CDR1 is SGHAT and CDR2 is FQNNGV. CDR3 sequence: CASGPWTDTQYF. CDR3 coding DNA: TGTGCCAGCGGCCCCTGGACGGATACGCAGTATTTT. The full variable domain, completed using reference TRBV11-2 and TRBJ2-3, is EAGVAQSPRYKIIEKRQSVAFWCNPISGHATLYWYQQILGQGPKLLIQFQNNGVVDDSQLPKDRFSAERLKGVDSTLKIQPAKLEDSAVYLCASGPWTDTQYFGPGTRLTVL.

Here the CDR3 DNA reads TGTACAAGCAGCTGTGGCGGGACGAGGACCTACGAGCAGTACTTC. This codes for CTSSCGGTRTYEQYF. The chain joins TRBV11-1 to TRBJ2-7; maybe TRBD2 (6 bases). There are 15 residues in the CDR3. Germline lookup yields CDR1 SGHAT and CDR2 FQDESV (reference sequence).

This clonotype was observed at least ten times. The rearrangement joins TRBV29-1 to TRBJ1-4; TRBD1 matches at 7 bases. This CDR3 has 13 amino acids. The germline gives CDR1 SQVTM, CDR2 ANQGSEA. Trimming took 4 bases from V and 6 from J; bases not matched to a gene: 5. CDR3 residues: CSVGIGGDEKLFF. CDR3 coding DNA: TGCAGCGTTGGGATAGGGGGCGATGAAAAACTGTTTTTT.

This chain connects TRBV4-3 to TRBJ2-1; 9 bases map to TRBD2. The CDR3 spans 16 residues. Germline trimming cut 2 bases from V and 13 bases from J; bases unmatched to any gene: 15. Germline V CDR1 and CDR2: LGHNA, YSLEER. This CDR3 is CASSQNVAGARDIQFF. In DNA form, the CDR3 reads TGCGCCAGCAGCCAAAACGTAGCGGGAGCCAGAGATATACAGTTCTTC.

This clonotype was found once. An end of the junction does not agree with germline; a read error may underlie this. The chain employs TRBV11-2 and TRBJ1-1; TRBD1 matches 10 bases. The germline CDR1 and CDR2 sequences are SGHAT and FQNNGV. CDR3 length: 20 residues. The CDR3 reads CASSARDRGRKTWSNTEALF. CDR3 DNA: TGTGCCAGCAGCGCTCGGGACAGGGGACGCAAGACGTGGAGTAACACTGAAGCTTTATTT.

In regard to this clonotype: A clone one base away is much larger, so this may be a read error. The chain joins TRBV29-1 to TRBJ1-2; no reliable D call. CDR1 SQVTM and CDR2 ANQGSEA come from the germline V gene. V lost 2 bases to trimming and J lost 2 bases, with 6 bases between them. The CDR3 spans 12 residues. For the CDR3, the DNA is TGCAGCGTTGAATTGGGAAACTATGGCTACACCTTC. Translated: CSVELGNYGYTF. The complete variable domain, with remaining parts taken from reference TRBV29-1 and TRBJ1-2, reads SAVISQKPSRDICQRGTSLTIQCQVDSQVTMMFWYRQQPGQSLTLIATANQGSEATYESGFVIDKFPISRPNLTFSTLTVSNMSPEDSSIYLCSVELGNYGYTFGSGTRLTVV.

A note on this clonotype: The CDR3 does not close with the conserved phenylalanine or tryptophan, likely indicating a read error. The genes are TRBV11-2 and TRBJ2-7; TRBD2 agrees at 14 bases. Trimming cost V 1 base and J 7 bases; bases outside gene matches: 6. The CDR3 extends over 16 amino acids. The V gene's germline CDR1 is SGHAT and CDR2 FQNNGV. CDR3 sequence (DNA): TGTGCCAGCAGCTTAGTAATGGGACTAGCGGGGGAAGAGCAGTACCTC. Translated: CASSLVMGLAGEEQYL.

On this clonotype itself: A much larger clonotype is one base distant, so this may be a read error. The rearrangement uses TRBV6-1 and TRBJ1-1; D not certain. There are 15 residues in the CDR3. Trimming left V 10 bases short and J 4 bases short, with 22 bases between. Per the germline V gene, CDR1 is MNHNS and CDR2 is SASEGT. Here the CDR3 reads CATTLEGFSGTEAFF. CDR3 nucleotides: TGTGCCACTACCTTGGAAGGGTTTAGCGGCACTGAAGCTTTCTTT.

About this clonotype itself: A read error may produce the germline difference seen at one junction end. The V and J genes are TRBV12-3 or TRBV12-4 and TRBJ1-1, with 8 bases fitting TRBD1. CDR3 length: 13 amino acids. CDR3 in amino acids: CACRDRGDTEAFF. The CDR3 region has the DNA TGTGCCTGCAGAGACAGGGGCGACACTGAAGCTTTCTTT.

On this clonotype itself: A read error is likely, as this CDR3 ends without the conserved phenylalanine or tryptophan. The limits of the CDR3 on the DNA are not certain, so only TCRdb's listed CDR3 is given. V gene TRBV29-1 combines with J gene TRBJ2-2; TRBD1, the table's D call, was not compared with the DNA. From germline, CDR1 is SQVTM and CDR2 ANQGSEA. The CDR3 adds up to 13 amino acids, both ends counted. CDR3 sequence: CSVGQGANGEPFL.

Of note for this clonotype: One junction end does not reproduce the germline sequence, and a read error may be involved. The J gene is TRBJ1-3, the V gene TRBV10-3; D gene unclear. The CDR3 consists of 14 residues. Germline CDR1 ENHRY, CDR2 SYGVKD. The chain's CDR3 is CAISELISGNTICF. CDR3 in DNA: TGTGCCATCAGTGAGTTAATTTCTGGAAACACCATATGTTTT.

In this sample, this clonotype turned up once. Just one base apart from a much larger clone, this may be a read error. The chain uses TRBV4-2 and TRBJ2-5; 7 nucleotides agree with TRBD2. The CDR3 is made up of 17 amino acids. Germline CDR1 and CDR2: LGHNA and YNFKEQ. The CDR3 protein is CAISQTRTRNVPETQYF. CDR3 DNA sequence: TGTGCCATCAGCCAAACCAGGACTAGGAATGTCCCAGAGACCCAGTACTTC.

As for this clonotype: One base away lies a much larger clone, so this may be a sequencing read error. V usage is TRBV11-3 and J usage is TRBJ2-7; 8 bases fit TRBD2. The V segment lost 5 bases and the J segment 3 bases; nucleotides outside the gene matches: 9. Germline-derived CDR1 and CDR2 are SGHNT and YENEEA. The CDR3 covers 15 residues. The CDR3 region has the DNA TGTGCCAGCAGCCTAGGTGCGGGAGGTGACTACGAGCAGTACTTC. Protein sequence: CASSLGAGGDYEQYF.

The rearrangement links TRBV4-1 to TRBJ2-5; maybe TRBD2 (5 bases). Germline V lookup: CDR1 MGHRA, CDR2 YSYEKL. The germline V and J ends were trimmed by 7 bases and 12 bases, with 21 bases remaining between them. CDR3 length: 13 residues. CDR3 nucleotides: TGCGCCAGCACTAATCCGAGGGAAGCGACGAAGTACTTC. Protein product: CASTNPREATKYF.

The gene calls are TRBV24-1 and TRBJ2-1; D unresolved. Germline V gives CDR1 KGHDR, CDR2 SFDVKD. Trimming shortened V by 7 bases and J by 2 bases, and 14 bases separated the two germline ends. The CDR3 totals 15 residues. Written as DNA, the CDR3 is TGTGCCACCAGGGTAAAGGACGGCACCTACAATGAGCAGTTCTTC. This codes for CATRVKDGTYNEQFF.

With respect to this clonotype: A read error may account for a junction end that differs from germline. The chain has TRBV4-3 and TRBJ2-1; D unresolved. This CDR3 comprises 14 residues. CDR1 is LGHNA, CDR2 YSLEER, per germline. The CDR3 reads CASSHTELVSDQLF. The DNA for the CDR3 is TGCGCCAGTAGCCACACAGAGTTGGTCAGTGATCAGTTATTC.

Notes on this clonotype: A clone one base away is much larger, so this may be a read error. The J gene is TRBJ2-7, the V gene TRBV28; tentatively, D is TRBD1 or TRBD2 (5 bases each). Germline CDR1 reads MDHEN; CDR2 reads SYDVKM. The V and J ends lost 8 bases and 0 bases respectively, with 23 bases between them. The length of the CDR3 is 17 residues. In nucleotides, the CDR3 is TGTGCCAGCCGTCTTGGCCCGGGGCAGTCGAGCTCCTACGAGCAGTACTTC. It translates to CASRLGPGQSSSYEQYF.

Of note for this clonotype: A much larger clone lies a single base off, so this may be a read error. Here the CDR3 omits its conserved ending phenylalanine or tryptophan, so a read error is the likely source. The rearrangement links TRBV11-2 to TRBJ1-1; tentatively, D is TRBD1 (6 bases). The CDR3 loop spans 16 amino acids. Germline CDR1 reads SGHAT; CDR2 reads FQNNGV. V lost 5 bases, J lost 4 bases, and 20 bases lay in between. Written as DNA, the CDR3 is TGTGCCAGCAGCCCACCCGGGGGGGCGCGTACCACTGAAGCTTTCTCT. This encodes CASSPPGGARTTEAFS.

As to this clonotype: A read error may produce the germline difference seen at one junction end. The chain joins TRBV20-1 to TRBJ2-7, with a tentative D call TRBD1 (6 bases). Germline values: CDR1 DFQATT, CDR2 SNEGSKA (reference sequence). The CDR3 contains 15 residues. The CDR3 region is CSPQNRDTGTYEQYF. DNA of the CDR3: TGCAGTCCTCAAAACCGGGACACGGGAACCTACGAGCAATACTTC.

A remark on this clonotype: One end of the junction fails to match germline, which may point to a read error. The CDR3 is CALHGVSSPYTGELFF. CDR3 bases: TGTGCCCTGCATGGCGTTTCGTCGCCTTACACTGGGGAGCTGTTTTTT. The chain combines TRBV25-1 with TRBJ2-2; D unresolved. Germline CDR1 reads MGHDK; CDR2 reads SYGVNS. This CDR3 spans 16 amino acids.

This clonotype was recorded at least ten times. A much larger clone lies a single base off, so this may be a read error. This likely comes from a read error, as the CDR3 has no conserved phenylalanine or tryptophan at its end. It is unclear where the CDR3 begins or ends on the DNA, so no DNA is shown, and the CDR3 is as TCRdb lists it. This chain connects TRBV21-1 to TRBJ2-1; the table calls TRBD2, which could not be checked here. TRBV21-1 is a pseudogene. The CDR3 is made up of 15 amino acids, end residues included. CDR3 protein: CASSKFLAGDNEQFL.

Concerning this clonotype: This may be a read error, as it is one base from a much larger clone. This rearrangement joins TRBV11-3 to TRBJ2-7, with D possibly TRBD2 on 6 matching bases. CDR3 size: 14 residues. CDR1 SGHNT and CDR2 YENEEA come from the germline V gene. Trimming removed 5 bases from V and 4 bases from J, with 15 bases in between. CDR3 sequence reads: CASSISGREYEQYF. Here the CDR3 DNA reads TGTGCCAGCAGCATAAGCGGGCGGGAATACGAGCAGTACTTC. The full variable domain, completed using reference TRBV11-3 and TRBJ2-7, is EAGVVQSPRYKIIEKKQPVAFWCNPISGHNTLYWYLQNLGQGPELLIRYENEEAVDDSQLPKDRFSAERLKGVDSTLKIQPAELGDSAVYLCASSISGREYEQYFGPGTRLTVT.

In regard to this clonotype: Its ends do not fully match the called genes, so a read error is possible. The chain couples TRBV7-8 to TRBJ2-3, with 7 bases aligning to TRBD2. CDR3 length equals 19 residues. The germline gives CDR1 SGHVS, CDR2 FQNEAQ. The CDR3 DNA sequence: TGTGCCAGCAGCTACGGTGGGGGGGTGGGATCATCTGGCACAGAAACGCAGTATTTT. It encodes CASSYGGGVGSSGTETQYF.

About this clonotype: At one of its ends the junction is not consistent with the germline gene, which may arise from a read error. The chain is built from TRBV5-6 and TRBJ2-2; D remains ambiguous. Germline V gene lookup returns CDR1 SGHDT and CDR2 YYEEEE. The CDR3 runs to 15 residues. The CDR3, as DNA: TGTGCCAGCATCTTGGCACCCAAAGTCACGGGGGAGCTGTTTTTT. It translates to CASILAPKVTGELFF. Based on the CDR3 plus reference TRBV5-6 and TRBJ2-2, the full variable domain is DAGVTQSPTHLIKTRGQQVTLRCSPKSGHDTVSWYQQALGQGPQFIFQYYEEEERQRGNFPDRFSGHQFPNYSSELNVNALLLGDSALYLCASILAPKVTGELFFGEGSRLTVL.

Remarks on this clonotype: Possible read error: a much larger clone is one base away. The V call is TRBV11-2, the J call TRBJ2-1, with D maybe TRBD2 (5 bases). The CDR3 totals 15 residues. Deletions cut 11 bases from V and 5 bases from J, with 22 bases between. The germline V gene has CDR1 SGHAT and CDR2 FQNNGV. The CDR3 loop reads CACSLPGLWDNEQFF. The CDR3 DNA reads TGTGCCTGTAGCTTGCCGGGATTATGGGACAATGAGCAGTTCTTC. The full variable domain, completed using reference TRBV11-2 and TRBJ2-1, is EAGVAQSPRYKIIEKRQSVAFWCNPISGHATLYWYQQILGQGPKLLIQFQNNGVVDDSQLPKDRFSAERLKGVDSTLKIQPAKLEDSAVYLCACSLPGLWDNEQFFGPGTRLTVL.

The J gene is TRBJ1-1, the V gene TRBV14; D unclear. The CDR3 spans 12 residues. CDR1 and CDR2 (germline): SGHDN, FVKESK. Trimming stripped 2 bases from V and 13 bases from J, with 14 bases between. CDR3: CASSQSGSLVFF. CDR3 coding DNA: TGTGCCAGCAGCCAATCTGGGAGTCTGGTTTTCTTT.